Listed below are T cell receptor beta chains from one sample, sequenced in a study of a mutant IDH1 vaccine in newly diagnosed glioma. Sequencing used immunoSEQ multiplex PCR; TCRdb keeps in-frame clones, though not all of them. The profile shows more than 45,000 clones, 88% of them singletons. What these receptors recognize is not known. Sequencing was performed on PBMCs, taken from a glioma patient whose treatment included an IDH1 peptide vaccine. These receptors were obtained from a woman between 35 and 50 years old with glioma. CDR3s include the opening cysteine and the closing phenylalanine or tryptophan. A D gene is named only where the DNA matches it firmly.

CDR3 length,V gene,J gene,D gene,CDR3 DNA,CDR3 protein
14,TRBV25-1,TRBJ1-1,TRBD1,TGTGCCAGCAGTCGGGAAGGGGGCGGCACTGAAGCTTTCTTT,CASSREGGGTEAFF
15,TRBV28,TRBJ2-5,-,TGTGCCAGCAGTTTATTTCCGACAGTGAAAGAGACCCAGTACTTC,CASSLFPTVKETQYF
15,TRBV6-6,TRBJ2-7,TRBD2,TGTGCCAGCAGTCAGACTAGCGGGATATCCTACGAGCAGTACTTC,CASSQTSGISYEQYF
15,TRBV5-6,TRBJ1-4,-,TGTGCCAGCAGCCGTGGGGCCATCGGAGGTGAAAAACTGTTTTTT,CASSRGAIGGEKLFF
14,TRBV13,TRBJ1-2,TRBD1,TGTGCCAGCAGGAACGACAGGGGGTCGCATGGCTACACCTTC,CASRNDRGSHGYTF
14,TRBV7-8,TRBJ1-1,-,TGTGCCAGCAGCTTAACGGGCCTGAACACTGAAGCTTTCTTT,CASSLTGLNTEAFF
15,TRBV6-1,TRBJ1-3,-,TGTGCCAGCATGGAGGGCAGGTACTCTGGAAACACCATATATTTT,CASMEGRYSGNTIYF
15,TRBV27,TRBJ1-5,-,TGTGCCAGCAGTTCGAACAGGGTCGGGAATCAGCCCCAGCATTTT,CASSSNRVGNQPQHF
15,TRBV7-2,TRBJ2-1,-,TGTGCCAGCAGCTTAGCGGGGGGACCTGCCAATGAGCAGTTCTTC,CASSLAGGPANEQFF
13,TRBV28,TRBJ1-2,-,TGTGCCAGCAGTTTAGGTGCCCCCTATGGCTACACCTTC,CASSLGAPYGYTF
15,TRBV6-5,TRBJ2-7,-,TGTGCCAGCAGTTACTCCGCTCGGGGCTCCTACGAGCAGTACTTC,CASSYSARGSYEQYF
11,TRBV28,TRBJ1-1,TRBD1,TGTGCCAGCAGTTTATCCGGACAGGGCGTCTTT,CASSLSGQGVF
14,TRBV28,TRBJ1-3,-,TGTGCCAGCAGTTTAAGGGGGGGAAGAAACACCATATATTTT,CASSLRGGRNTIYF
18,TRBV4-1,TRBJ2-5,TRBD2,TGCGCCAGCAGCCCAGGGTGGCCCCTAGCGGGGGTCGGAGAGACCCAGTACTTC,CASSPGWPLAGVGETQYF
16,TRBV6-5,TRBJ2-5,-,TGTGCCAGCAGTTACGTCTATGGTGAAGGCCAAGAGACCCAGTACTTC,CASSYVYGEGQETQYF